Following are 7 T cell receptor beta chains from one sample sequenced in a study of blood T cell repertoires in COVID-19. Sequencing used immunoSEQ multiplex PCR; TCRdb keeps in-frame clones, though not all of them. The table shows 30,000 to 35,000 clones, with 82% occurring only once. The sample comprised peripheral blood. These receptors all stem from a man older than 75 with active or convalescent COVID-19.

CDR3 sequence reads: CASSSLDRYNSPLHF. The CDR3 DNA is TGTGCCAGCAGTTCCCTTGACAGATATAATTCACCCCTCCACTTT. This chain joins TRBV28 and TRBJ1-6; perhaps TRBD1 as D (5 bases). V lost 4 bases and J 4 bases, leaving 11 bases between the germline ends. The CDR3 contains 15 residues. CDR1 is MDHEN and CDR2 is SYDVKM in the germline V gene.

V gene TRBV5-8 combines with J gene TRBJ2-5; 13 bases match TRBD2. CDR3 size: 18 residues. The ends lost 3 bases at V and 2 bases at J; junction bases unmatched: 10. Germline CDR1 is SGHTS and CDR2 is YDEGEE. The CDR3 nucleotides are TGTGCCAGCAGCTCGGGACTAGCGGGACTTTCCTTTCAAGAGACCCAGTACTTC. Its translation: CASSSGLAGLSFQETQYF.

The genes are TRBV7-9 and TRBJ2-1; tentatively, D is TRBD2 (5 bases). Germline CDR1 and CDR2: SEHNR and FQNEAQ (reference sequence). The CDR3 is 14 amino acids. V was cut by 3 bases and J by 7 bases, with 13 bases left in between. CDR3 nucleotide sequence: TGTGCCAGCAGCTTCGAAGGACTTTTTAATGAGCAGTTCTTC. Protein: CASSFEGLFNEQFF.

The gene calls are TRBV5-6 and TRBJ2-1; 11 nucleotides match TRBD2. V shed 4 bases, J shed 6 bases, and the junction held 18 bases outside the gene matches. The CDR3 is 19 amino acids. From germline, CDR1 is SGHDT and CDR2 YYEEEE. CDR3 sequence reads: CASSGPPGLAEIRGNEQFF. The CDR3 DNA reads TGTGCCAGCAGCGGCCCTCCGGGACTAGCGGAAATAAGGGGCAATGAGCAGTTCTTC.

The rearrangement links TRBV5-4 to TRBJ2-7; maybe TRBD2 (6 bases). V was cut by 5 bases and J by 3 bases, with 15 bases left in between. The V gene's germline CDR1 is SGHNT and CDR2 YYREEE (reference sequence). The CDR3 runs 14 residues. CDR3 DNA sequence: TGTGCCAGCAGTCCTAGCGCTGGGTTCTACGAGCAGTACTTC. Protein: CASSPSAGFYEQYF.

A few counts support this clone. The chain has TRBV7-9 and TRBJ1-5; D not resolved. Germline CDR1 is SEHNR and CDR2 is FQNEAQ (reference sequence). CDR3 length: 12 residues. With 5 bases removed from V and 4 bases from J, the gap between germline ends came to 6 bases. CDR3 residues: CASSPSNQPQHF. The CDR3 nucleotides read TGTGCCAGCAGCCCCTCGAATCAGCCCCAGCATTTT.

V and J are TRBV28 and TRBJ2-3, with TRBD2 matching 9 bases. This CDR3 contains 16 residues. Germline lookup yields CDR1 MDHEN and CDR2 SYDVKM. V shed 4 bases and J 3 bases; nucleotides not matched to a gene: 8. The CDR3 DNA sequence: TGTGCCAGCAGTTCCGGACTAGCGAGGGGGACAGATACGCAGTATTTT. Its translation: CASSSGLARGTDTQYF.